This T cell receptor (beta chain) was recovered during a study of prognosis after radiotherapy for stage I lung cancer (dated by TCRdb to the early 2020s). About the study as a whole: Between April 2018 and January 2019, approximately 20 stage I NSCLC patients were enrolled in Nanjing, China. Image-guided IMRT or VMAT was used to deliver SBRT in 3 to 5 fractions at a biologically effective dose of at least 100 Gy. Distant metastases were developed by four of the 19 patients after SBRT, at a median of 7 months, whereas no significant progression was observed in the other 15 patients. Every patient was deemed medically inoperable, about a dozen because of comorbidities and roughly 7 because they refused surgery. There were roughly 15 patients with newly diagnosed primary stage I lung tumors and a few patients with oligometastatic NSCLC after surgical resection of the primary tumor. A total of 40 or so blood samples from some 19 patients were sequenced, with one sample obtained before and one obtained after SBRT for each patient. This study profiled peripheral blood TCR beta repertoires from stage I NSCLC patients before and after stereotactic body radiotherapy and linked the repertoires to distant failure. Tumor histology was squamous cell carcinoma in more than 5 patients and adenocarcinoma in around 12. In every patient, SBRT was given without any concurrent therapy. The cohort was made up of 13 men and a handful of women, with a median age of 74.5 years and an age range of about 50 to 84 years.

This clonotype showed up many times. Its antigen target is currently unknown. One base away there is no much larger clone; base qualities are not given. Reading from cysteine to phenylalanine, the CDR3 counts 13 amino acids. Here the CDR3 DNA is all that survives: 39 bases in frame from base 1. Cut back by 8 bases and 10 bases, the V and J ends lie 18 bases apart. CDR1 is given as SNHLY and CDR2 as FYNNEI, both from the germline V gene. The TCR beta CDR3 region was amplified from genomic DNA by two rounds of multiplex PCR. In the first round of PCR, primers specific to each TRBV and TRBJ gene were used, and the primer sequences are filed in Chinese patent CN105087789A. Universal primers were used in the second round of PCR. The Roche High Pure PCR Template Preparation Kit was used to extract genomic DNA from the frozen PBMCs. Paired-end sequencing with 151 bp reads was performed on the libraries using an Illumina HiSeq 3000. Regarding the original processing steps: CutAdapt was used to discard raw reads that did not contain the multiplex PCR primer sequences. High-quality paired reads were merged into contigs with PEAR. TRB V, D and J gene segments were assigned to each contig with MiXCR by alignment to reference sequences. CDR3 sequences were clustered by base quality and sequence similarity to remove sequencing errors. Shannon entropy normalized by the natural log of productive TCR sequence number was used as the measure of diversity. One minus Shannon entropy divided by the natural log of the number of unique clonotypes was used as the definition of clonality. Progression-free survival cut-offs for repertoire metrics were chosen using the Youden index of ROC curves, with analyses run in R 3.5.3. Using fastp at Q25 and MiXCR, TCRdb reprocessed the public reads and kept productive beta chains. Rows with a matching CDR3 protein are joined into one entry that keeps the most common DNA and genes. The V and J calls come from TCRdb's annotation, not from the publication. Across this sample there are under 75,000 distinct CDR3 sequences, with approximately 25% seen only once. About 7.5% of the sample is taken by the ten largest.

A history of other malignancies or of prior chemotherapy or radiotherapy was absent in all patients, and node-negative disease was shown on CT and PET/CT in all patients. At each of two time points, roughly 6.5 milliliters of peripheral venous blood were collected in EDTA tubes. Ficoll-Paque Plus density-gradient centrifugation was used to isolate PBMCs. Immediately after collection, samples were stored at -80 degrees C until analysis. Broader findings and caveats from the paper: All reported P values were unadjusted for multiple comparisons. Post-SBRT Shannon entropy and its change from baseline were lower in patients who developed distant metastases; baseline Shannon entropy was not associated with metastases. TRBV and TRBJ usage frequencies reportedly differed by metastasis status, in two V genes at baseline and in ten or so V and two J genes after SBRT. No determination of tumor specificity was made for expanded TCR clones. A decrease in unique TCR clone counts was observed after SBRT (median around 9,800 before versus several thousand after; Wilcoxon paired P=0.011). Limitations of the study included a small cohort and short follow-up, and the study findings need independent validation.

This receptor was obtained from a donor at least 50 years old with non-small cell lung cancer. The receptor chain draws on TRBV2 and TRBJ2-1; 6 matching bases give a weak D call of TRBD1. This sample comprised PBMCs, obtained before or after stereotactic body radiation therapy (not recorded which). The CDR3 amino acid sequence is: CASGRDNKREQFF. The sequence in DNA is TGTGCCAGCGGCAGGGACAACAAACGGGAGCAGTTCTTC.